A selection of T cell receptor beta chains follows, all from one sample in a study of T cell responses to AZD1222 COVID-19 vaccine. The repertoire was sequenced with immunoSEQ multiplex PCR; TCRdb's copy has only in-frame clones and lacks some. This sample has about 150,000 clones, with about 92% found just once. Source: peripheral blood, taken 28 days after the second AZD1222 dose. The source is an adult who received the AZD1222 COVID-19 vaccine. Each CDR3 is given with its conserved first and last residue. Fields, in order: V gene, D gene, J gene, clone size, CDR3 DNA, CDR3 protein. The D gene is left open where the match is weak. Clone sizes are given selectively: once, few, many, or a class where the clone is expanded.

>TRBV27|TRBD1|TRBJ1-2|.
TGTGCCAGCAGTCCCCGACAGGGCAGGGATGGCTACACCTTC
CASSPRQGRDGYTF
>TRBV6-2/TRBV6-3|.|TRBJ1-5|.
TGTGCCAGCAGTTCGTCCAGGGATTATCAGCCCCAGCATTTT
CASSSSRDYQPQHF
>TRBV5-1|.|TRBJ1-1|.
TGCGCCAGCAGCTTAGGCCAGATGGCGGCATGGAACACTGAAGCTTTCTTT
CASSLGQMAAWNTEAFF
>TRBV5-8|.|TRBJ2-4|once
TGTGCCAGCAGCTTGGCTGGGGCGTGGACCAAAAACATTCAGTACTTC
CASSLAGAWTKNIQYF
>TRBV9|.|TRBJ2-1|.
TGTGCCAGCAGCGTAGCTTCCAGCGGGTTCTCCTACAATGAGCAGTTCTTC
CASSVASSGFSYNEQFF
>TRBV30|.|TRBJ1-1|.
TGTGCCTGGAAAGAATGGCAGGTGGTTGAAGCTTTCTTT
CAWKEWQVVEAFF
>TRBV12-3/TRBV12-4|.|TRBJ2-7|.
TGTGCCAGCAGTTTAGCCCCTCTAGAGCAGTACTTC
CASSLAPLEQYF
>TRBV7-2|.|TRBJ1-1|.
TGTGCCAGCAGCCTTCAGACACCGAACACTGAAGCTTTCTTT
CASSLQTPNTEAFF
>TRBV6-1|.|TRBJ1-4|.
TGTGCCAGCAGTGAAGTAGCTGAAAAACTGTTTTTT
CASSEVAEKLFF
>TRBV5-4|TRBD1|TRBJ1-2|once
TGTGCCAGCAGCTTGGACAGGGGGCCTGGCTACACCTTC
CASSLDRGPGYTF
>TRBV27|.|TRBJ1-5|.
TGTGCCAGCAGTTTGGGCCGTAGGCATCAGCCCCAGCATTTT
CASSLGRRHQPQHF
>TRBV27|.|TRBJ2-7|.
TGTGCCAGCAGTTTAGGCGTGCGGGTGGGGTCCTACGAGCAGTACTTC
CASSLGVRVGSYEQYF
>TRBV5-4|.|TRBJ1-2|once
TGTGCCAGCAGCTCGGGAAGGGAGCGCTATGGCTACACCTTC
CASSSGRERYGYTF
>TRBV15|.|TRBJ1-5|.
TGTGCCACCAGCAGAGATGGGCGGCAGTCTCAGCCCCAGCATTTT
CATSRDGRQSQPQHF
>TRBV11-1|.|TRBJ2-3|.
TGTGCCAGCAGCCCCAGGACGGCTAGCACAGATACGCAGTATTTT
CASSPRTASTDTQYF
>TRBV28|.|TRBJ2-6|once
TGTGCCAGCAACTCCGGGACGAACGTCCTGACTTTC
CASNSGTNVLTF
>TRBV9|.|TRBJ1-2|.
TGTGCCAGCAGCGTACGCCCTAGTTCCTATGGCTACACCTTC
CASSVRPSSYGYTF
>TRBV6-1|.|TRBJ1-1|.
TGTGCCAGCAGTGACGTTACAGGGAGGACTGAAGCTTTCTTT
CASSDVTGRTEAFF
>TRBV28|TRBD2|TRBJ2-1|.
TGTGCCAGCATTCTGACTAGCGGTTACAATGAGCAGTTCTTC
CASILTSGYNEQFF
>TRBV19|.|TRBJ2-6|.
TGTGCCAGTAGTATAGAAGGGGCTGGGGCCAACGTCCTGACTTTC
CASSIEGAGANVLTF
>TRBV2|TRBD1|TRBJ2-2|.
TGTGCCAGCAGTGACCTGTCAGGACAGGGGAACACCGGGGAGCTGTTTTTT
CASSDLSGQGNTGELFF
>TRBV2|.|TRBJ1-6|.
TGTGCCAGCAGTGATACCAGTAAGATCAATTCACCCCTCCACTTT
CASSDTSKINSPLHF
>TRBV11-3|.|TRBJ1-1|.
TGTGCCAGCAGCTTGGGGGTTCTAGACCAGAGGAACACTGAAGCTTTCTTT
CASSLGVLDQRNTEAFF
>TRBV30|TRBD1|TRBJ2-2|.
TGTGCCTGGACTCGGGGTGACAGGGAAACCGGGGAGCTGTTTTTT
CAWTRGDRETGELFF
>TRBV7-3|TRBD1|TRBJ1-2|.
TGTGCCAGCAGCTTAATGGGACCCGGGACAGGGGTCGGGGGCTACACCTTC
CASSLMGPGTGVGGYTF
>TRBV18|TRBD1|TRBJ1-6|.
TGTGCCAGCTCCCCCGGACGACAGGGCTCCTATAATTCACCCCTCCACTTT
CASSPGRQGSYNSPLHF
>TRBV6-6|TRBD2|TRBJ2-1|once
TGTGCCAGCAGACAGACTAGCGGGAGAGACAATGAGCAGTTCTTC
CASRQTSGRDNEQFF
>TRBV7-9|TRBD2|TRBJ2-2|.
TGTGCCAGCAGCGGAGCAGCGGGAGCGAACACCGGGGAGCTGTTTTTT
CASSGAAGANTGELFF
>TRBV9|TRBD1|TRBJ1-5|.
TGTGCCAGCAGCGTAGGGGGGACAGGGAATCAGCCCCAGCATTTT
CASSVGGTGNQPQHF
>TRBV7-9|TRBD2|TRBJ2-7|.
TGTGCCAGCAGTTATATCGGGGGGAGCTGGTACGAGCAGTACTTC
CASSYIGGSWYEQYF
>TRBV24-1|TRBD1|TRBJ2-7|.
TGTGCCACCAGTGATCCTCGACAGGGGGCTGACGAGCAGTACTTC
CATSDPRQGADEQYF
>TRBV24-1|TRBD2|TRBJ2-3|.
TGTGCCACCAGTGAAACGGGGACTAGCGGGACGCGAGATACGCAGTATTTT
CATSETGTSGTRDTQYF
>TRBV7-9|.|TRBJ2-7|.
TGTGCCAGCAGCTTGATAGAGACAGGAGACTCCTACGAGCAGTACTTC
CASSLIETGDSYEQYF
>TRBV4-2|.|TRBJ2-3|.
TGTGCCAGCAGCCAAGGCCCGACTGGTTTCACAGATACGCAGTATTTT
CASSQGPTGFTDTQYF
>TRBV29-1|.|TRBJ1-1|.
TGCAGCGTTGAGGGTAGGCTGAACACTGAAGCTTTCTTT
CSVEGRLNTEAFF
>TRBV5-1|.|TRBJ1-1|.
TGCGCCAGCAGCCCCCTAGACCCCGCGGGCTGGGGAGGCGAAGCTTTCTTT
CASSPLDPAGWGGEAFF
>TRBV5-8|TRBD1|TRBJ1-4|.
TGTGCCAGCAGCTTGGATGGGGACAGTCTGCGGAAACTGTTTTTT
CASSLDGDSLRKLFF
>TRBV27|.|TRBJ2-3|.
TGTGCCAGCAGTTCCTCCTTACTGTACGGGGCAGATACGCAGTATTTT
CASSSSLLYGADTQYF
>TRBV19|.|TRBJ2-7|.
TGTGCCAGTAGTATAGAGGCGGCCAGGGACCACGAGCAGTACTTC
CASSIEAARDHEQYF
>TRBV6-5|.|TRBJ1-6|few
TGTGCCAGCAGTTACTCCCGGGACAATAATTCACCCCTCCACTTT
CASSYSRDNNSPLHF
>TRBV29-1|.|TRBJ2-5|.
TGCAGCGTTATGACAGGCCACCGGACCCAGTACTTC
CSVMTGHRTQYF
>TRBV6-5|TRBD1|TRBJ1-2|.
TGTGCCAGACCGACAGGGGGAAGGGGCTACACCTTC
CARPTGGRGYTF
>TRBV13|TRBD1|TRBJ1-2|.
TGTGCCAGCAGCTTAGGATCCCTGGCAGGGGGGAGTGGATATGGCTACACCTTC
CASSLGSLAGGSGYGYTF
>TRBV20-1|.|TRBJ2-1|.
TGCAGTGCCCCGGGGGAGCAGTTCTTC
CSAPGEQFF
>TRBV4-2|.|TRBJ1-1|.
TGTGCCAGCAGCCAAGATTGGGGGGCTGAAGCTTTCTTT
CASSQDWGAEAFF
>TRBV19|.|TRBJ1-1|.
TGTGCCAGTAGTATAGTAGGACGCCGGAGGAACACTGAAGCTTTCTTT
CASSIVGRRRNTEAFF
>TRBV3-1/TRBV3-2|.|TRBJ2-3|.
TGTGCCAGCCCCAGACTAGACTCAGATACGCAGTATTTT
CASPRLDSDTQYF
>TRBV7-2|.|TRBJ2-1|.
TGTGCCAGCAGCTTCGGGGGTCCCAATGAGCAGTTCTTC
CASSFGGPNEQFF
>TRBV7-3|TRBD2|TRBJ2-3|.
TGTGCCAGCAGCCTCGGACTAGCGGGAGGCACAGATACGCAGTATTTT
CASSLGLAGGTDTQYF
>TRBV19|.|TRBJ1-2|.
TGTGCCAGTAGTATAGTAGACTATGGCTACACCTTC
CASSIVDYGYTF
>TRBV4-2|TRBD2|TRBJ2-1|.
TGTGCCAGCAGCCCCCTCGGGACTAGCGGGAGCCCTAGCTCCTACAATGAGCAGTTCTTC
CASSPLGTSGSPSSYNEQFF
>TRBV5-1|.|TRBJ2-5|once
TGCGCCAGCAGCCTTACTAGGCTCCAAGAGACCCAGTACTTC
CASSLTRLQETQYF
>TRBV18|TRBD1|TRBJ2-2|.
TGTGCCAGCGCCCCCGGGACAGGGGGTCCCACCGGGGAGCTGTTTTTT
CASAPGTGGPTGELFF
>TRBV11-2|.|TRBJ1-4|.
TGTGCCAGCAGCTGGGCCGCAACTAATGAAAAACTGTTTTTT
CASSWAATNEKLFF
>TRBV6-5|TRBD1|TRBJ2-7|.
TGTGCCAGCAGTTACTCAGGGGGCCACGAGCAGTACTTC
CASSYSGGHEQYF